This TCR beta chain is drawn from a study of beta chain features in type 1 diabetes. Study results and limitations: Among all four CD4+ subsets, Type 1 diabetes patients had TCRB CDR3s that were moderately but significantly shorter. When cDNA is sequenced, cells with high TCR expression could be over-represented. Any HLA type influence on TCRB rearrangement was left unresolved here. Patients with type 1 diabetes carried fewer insertions and had more deletions at their VDJ junctions.

Every donor provided one heparinised blood draw, which averaged around 120 mL. Sequenced material consisted of expressed TCRB transcripts (all of the isolated RNA was reverse transcribed). Profiling relied on immunoSEQ multiplex PCR, and the TCRdb table lists in-frame clones only, not all of them. The data hold fewer than 350,000 clones, with 14% to 15% observed a single time. After removal of 6 bases from V and 6 bases from J, the junction contained 13 bases not matched to a gene. CDR1 and CDR2 from the germline V gene are LGHNA and YNFKEQ. The CDR3 has 17 residues. There are a few counts of this clone. The antigen is undetermined.

The J gene is TRBJ2-2, the V gene TRBV4-2; 10 nucleotides agree with TRBD2. Sequenced: naive CD4+ T cells from blood. The TCR comes from a man aged 18 to 30 with type 1 diabetes. CDR3 sequence: CASRAKSSGRMSGELFF. DNA of the CDR3: TGTGCCAGCAGAGCCAAGTCTAGCGGGAGAATGTCCGGGGAGCTGTTTTTT.